This passage covers 12 T cell receptor beta chains from one sample sequenced in a study of shared clonotypes between healthy human individuals. Measured with immunoSEQ multiplex PCR; TCRdb has only the in-frame clones, and not every one. In the table there are hundreds of thousands of clones, around 97% of which are singletons. Sequenced sample: naive CD4+ T cells sorted from blood. Subset indicated: CD45RA+ positively selected. The source is a woman aged 25 to 39 in good health.

This chain uses TRBV6-5 with TRBJ1-1, with TRBD1 as a possible D gene (6 bases). The CDR3 is 12 residues long. CDR1 MNHEY and CDR2 SVGAGI come from the germline V gene. Trimming left V 8 bases short and J 3 bases short, with 10 bases between. CDR3 DNA sequence: TGTGCCAGCCAGGGGCTTCACACTGAAGCTTTCTTT. Its protein product is CASQGLHTEAFF.

This clone occurred once. This rearrangement joins TRBV15 to TRBJ1-3; D is ambiguous. The CDR3 length is 14 residues. Germline V CDR1 and CDR2: LNHNV, YYDKDF (reference sequence). The ends were cut back, 0 bases at V and 0 bases at J, with 3 bases in the middle. Written as DNA, the CDR3 is TGTGCCACCAGCAGAGACAGCTCTGGAAACACCATATATTTT. It codes for CATSRDSSGNTIYF.

This sequence joins TRBV7-9 and TRBJ2-7; 7 nucleotides line up with TRBD2. The CDR3 contains 13 residues. Germline V gene data show CDR1 as SEHNR and CDR2 as FQNEAQ (reference sequence). Unmatched junction bases numbered 10, after V lost 11 bases and J lost 3 bases. The CDR3 DNA is TGTGCCCTCGCGGGGCCTAGCGGCTACGAGCAGTACTTC. This gives the protein CALAGPSGYEQYF.

The chain carries TRBV4-2 and TRBJ1-2, with 7 bases matching TRBD1. Germline assignment: CDR1 LGHNA and CDR2 YNFKEQ. V gave up 0 bases and J gave up 6 bases; unmatched junction bases: 4. The CDR3 extends over 14 amino acids. This CDR3 reads CASSQDDRDHGYTF. CDR3 nucleotide sequence: TGTGCCAGCAGCCAAGATGACAGGGACCATGGCTACACCTTC.

This clone was seen a single time. The V and J genes are TRBV11-2 and TRBJ2-1, with TRBD2 matching over 16 bases. With 0 bases clipped from V and 4 bases from J, the junction kept 9 bases outside the gene matches. Germline CDR1 reads SGHAT; CDR2 reads FQNNGV. There are 20 residues in the CDR3. The CDR3 loop is CASSLEGLAGGPSRYNEQFF. The CDR3 coding sequence is TGTGCCAGCAGCTTAGAGGGACTAGCGGGAGGGCCATCACGGTACAATGAGCAGTTCTTC.

The CDR3 DNA reads TGTGCCAGCAGTTACGCGGGACTAGCGGGCGGGGGCGAGCAGTACTTC. Translated, it gives CASSYAGLAGGGEQYF. The chain employs TRBV6-6 and TRBJ2-7; 12 bases are a match to TRBD2. This CDR3 is 16 amino acids long. Trimming at V came to 2 bases and at J to 6 bases, leaving 8 bases not matched to a gene. Looked up from germline, CDR1 is MNHNY and CDR2 is SVGAGI (reference sequence).

The J gene is TRBJ1-1, the V gene TRBV19; D may be TRBD1 (5 bases). Per germline, CDR1 LNHDA and CDR2 SQIVND (reference sequence). The V gene lost 8 bases and the J gene lost 7 bases, with 11 bases spanning the gap. The CDR3 covers 11 residues. The CDR3 here is CASEGRFEAFF. The CDR3 region has the DNA TGTGCCAGTGAGGGGAGGTTTGAAGCTTTCTTT.

The chain is built from TRBV5-1 and TRBJ1-4; no clear D gene. The V and J ends lost 0 bases and 4 bases respectively, with 7 bases between them. CDR1 and CDR2 (germline): SGHRS, YFSETQ. The CDR3 contains 14 residues. CDR3 in amino acids: CASSLVPYNEKLFF. CDR3 bases: TGCGCCAGCAGCTTGGTCCCGTATAATGAAAAACTGTTTTTT.

The chain uses TRBV7-6 and TRBJ1-2; 11 bases match TRBD1. This CDR3 contains 14 residues. V shed 3 bases and J 6 bases; nucleotides not matched to a gene: 3. Germline V gives CDR1 SGHVS, CDR2 FNYEAQ. The CDR3 sequence is CASSFRDRGDGYTF. In DNA form, the CDR3 reads TGTGCCAGCAGCTTCCGGGACAGGGGGGATGGCTACACCTTC.

The chain couples TRBV18 to TRBJ2-7, with 7 bases lining up with TRBD1. V lost 2 bases to trimming and J lost 1 base; unmatched junction nucleotides: 8. There are 16 residues in the CDR3. CDR1 and CDR2 from the germline V gene are KGHSH and LQKENI. The CDR3 DNA reads TGTGCCAGCTCACCAGGGGACAGCCCCTTTTCCTACGAGCAGTACTTC. Translation gives CASSPGDSPFSYEQYF.

CDR3: CASSLTEPFTYGYTF. CDR3 coding DNA: TGTGCCAGCAGTTTAACGGAGCCCTTCACCTATGGCTACACCTTC. The chain has TRBV28 and TRBJ1-2; D remains unclear. Germline V CDR1 and CDR2: MDHEN, SYDVKM. The CDR3 runs 15 residues. V lost 2 bases and J lost 4, with 14 bases in between.

The J gene is TRBJ2-5, the V gene TRBV7-6; D gene uncertain. The CDR3 loop spans 13 amino acids. CDR1 and CDR2 from the germline V gene are SGHVS and FNYEAQ. Deletions cut 5 bases from V and 5 bases from J, with 12 bases between. In DNA form, the CDR3 reads TGTGCCAGCAGCCTCCTTCGGTCGGAGACCCAGTACTTC. Translating it yields CASSLLRSETQYF.